One and the same sample provided the 7 T cell receptor beta chains below, sequenced in a study of cytomegalovirus exposure and HLA in healthy donors. Sequencing was performed with immunoSEQ multiplex PCR; in TCRdb, only in-frame clones are kept and a portion is missing. The data show about 74,000 clones, with about 93% seen just once and about 1.6% held by the top ten. The sequenced sample consisted of PBMCs. These receptor sequences come from a man between 18 and 35 years old in good health and CMV-seropositive.

The V call is TRBV7-6, the J call TRBJ2-7; the match to TRBD1 covers 7 bases. The V gene end was trimmed by 1 base and the J gene end by 3 bases; junction bases not matched to a gene: 6. Germline assignment: CDR1 SGHVS and CDR2 FNYEAQ. The CDR3 consists of 15 residues. For the CDR3, the DNA is TGTGCCAGCAGCTTAGAACAGGGGCACGGCTACGAGCAGTACTTC. Translated, it gives CASSLEQGHGYEQYF.

This clone was detected once. V is TRBV30 and J is TRBJ2-7; no clear D. This CDR3 is 12 amino acids long. CDR1 is GTSNPN, CDR2 SVGIG, per germline (reference sequence). V was shortened by 5 bases and J by 3 bases, with 11 bases between the two germline ends. The CDR3 region is CAWGQAVYEQYF. CDR3 sequence (DNA): TGTGCCTGGGGGCAAGCCGTCTACGAGCAGTACTTC.

The gene calls are TRBV2 and TRBJ2-7; D is unresolved. This CDR3 region has 14 residues. Per germline, CDR1 SNHLY and CDR2 FYNNEI. V was shortened by 5 bases and J by 0 bases, with 11 bases between the two germline ends. CDR3 bases: TGTGCCAGCAGTAGAGACACTTTCTCCTACGAGCAGTACTTC. Protein product: CASSRDTFSYEQYF. The entire variable domain, with the rest obtained from reference TRBV2 and TRBJ2-7, is as follows: EPEVTQTPSHQVTQMGQEVILRCVPISNHLYFYWYRQILGQKVEFLVSFYNNEISEKSEIFDDQFSVERPDGSNFTLKIRSTKLEDSAMYFCASSRDTFSYEQYFGPGTRLTVT.

The chain uses TRBV27 and TRBJ2-1; the match to TRBD2 covers 7 bases. The CDR3 contains 16 residues. V dropped 4 bases and J dropped 8; count of bases not matched to a gene: 14. Germline V gene data show CDR1 as MNHEY and CDR2 as SMNVEV (reference sequence). CDR3 sequence reads: CASSSPGTTGWDEQFF. DNA of the CDR3: TGTGCCAGCAGTTCCCCCGGGACTACTGGTTGGGATGAGCAGTTCTTC.

This clone has only one observation. V is TRBV5-5 and J is TRBJ1-1, with D possibly being TRBD1 (6 bases). CDR1 SGHKS and CDR2 YYEKEE come from the germline V gene (reference sequence). Trimming left V 4 bases short and J 4 bases short, with 20 bases between. This CDR3 has 16 amino acids. The CDR3 protein is CASSPRAGAHGTEAFF. For the CDR3, the DNA is TGTGCCAGCAGCCCTCGGGCAGGGGCGCATGGCACTGAAGCTTTCTTT.

The rearrangement links TRBV29-1 to TRBJ1-1, with 10 positions matching TRBD1. Germline CDR1 is SQVTM and CDR2 is ANQGSEA. V lost 5 bases to trimming and J lost 12 bases; unmatched junction nucleotides: 12. This CDR3 spans 13 amino acids. For the CDR3, the DNA is TGCAGCGTTTCCGACAGGGGGCTGACAGGAACTTTCTTT. This gives the protein CSVSDRGLTGTFF.

V usage is TRBV14 and J usage is TRBJ2-3; 11 bases line up with TRBD1. V gave up 4 bases and J gave up 2 bases; unmatched junction bases: 8. CDR1 and CDR2 from the germline V gene are SGHDN and FVKESK. The CDR3 consists of 17 residues. CDR3 protein: CASSPDRGPLFTDTQYF. The CDR3, as DNA: TGTGCCAGCAGCCCGGACAGGGGGCCACTTTTCACAGATACGCAGTATTTT.